These 9 T cell receptor beta chains were all obtained from the same sample, sequenced in a study of cytomegalovirus exposure and HLA in healthy donors. Researchers ran the PCR with 60 Vbeta and 13 Jbeta primers. TCRdb keeps only in-frame clones here, not all; method: immunoSEQ multiplex PCR. The table lists some 130,000 clones, around 82% of them singletons. Sequenced sample: PBMCs. The source of these receptors is a male donor in good health and CMV-seropositive.

The chain links TRBV28 to TRBJ1-4, with D possibly being TRBD1 (6 bases). The CDR3 sequence is 15 residues long. V lost 7 bases and J 5 bases, leaving 17 bases between the germline ends. Germline V gene sequence: CDR1 MDHEN, CDR2 SYDVKM. DNA of the CDR3: TGTGCCAGCATCCAAACCCCAGGGGAGAATGAAAAACTGTTTTTT. Its translation is CASIQTPGENEKLFF.

The chain joins TRBV7-2 to TRBJ1-5; 7 bases are a match to TRBD1. CDR1 and CDR2 (germline): SGHTA, FQGNSA. V gave up 0 bases and J gave up 9 bases; unmatched junction bases: 8. This CDR3 region has 15 residues. The CDR3 sequence is CASSLASTGVMPQHF. DNA of the CDR3: TGTGCCAGCAGCTTAGCATCAACAGGGGTTATGCCCCAGCATTTT.

The chain uses TRBV7-9 and TRBJ2-7; TRBD1 is a possible D gene (6 bases). The germline gives CDR1 SEHNR, CDR2 FQNEAQ (reference sequence). V was cut by 5 bases and J by 0 bases, with 11 bases left in between. CDR3 length: 14 amino acids. The CDR3 bases are TGTGCCAGCAGCACAAGCAGGGGCTCCTACGAGCAGTACTTC. This sequence encodes CASSTSRGSYEQYF. The variable domain in full, completed from reference TRBV7-9 and TRBJ2-7, reads DTGVSQNPRHKITKRGQNVTFRCDPISEHNRLYWYRQTLGQGPEFLTYFQNEAQLEKSRLLSDRFSAERPKGSFSTLEIQRTEQGDSAMYLCASSTSRGSYEQYFGPGTRLTVT.

The gene calls are TRBV19 and TRBJ2-2; perhaps TRBD2 as D (5 bases). The germline V and J ends were trimmed by 6 bases and 0 bases, with 5 bases remaining between them. This CDR3 comprises 13 residues. Germline values: CDR1 LNHDA, CDR2 SQIVND (reference sequence). CDR3 amino acids: CASSGANTGELFF. The CDR3 DNA follows: TGTGCCAGTAGCGGGGCGAACACCGGGGAGCTGTTTTTT.

CDR3 sequence reads: CASSTRTGGITDTQYF. The CDR3 DNA reads TGTGCCAGCAGTACCCGGACAGGGGGAATCACAGATACGCAGTATTTT. The chain uses TRBV25-1 and TRBJ2-3; TRBD1 matches at 10 bases. The CDR3 has 16 amino acids. Germline loops: CDR1 MGHDK, CDR2 SYGVNS. The V gene end was trimmed by 5 bases and the J gene end by 2 bases; junction bases not matched to a gene: 7.

This clone was seen just once. V usage is TRBV5-6 and J usage is TRBJ1-1; tentatively, D is TRBD1 (6 bases). Trimming removed 7 bases at V and 0 bases at J, with 19 bases between. The CDR3 spans 16 residues. Germline assignment: CDR1 SGHDT and CDR2 YYEEEE. CDR3: CASEGEPGQLNTEAFF. Written as DNA, the CDR3 is TGTGCCAGCGAAGGGGAACCGGGACAATTGAACACTGAAGCTTTCTTT.

This clone was recorded only once. V usage is TRBV27 and J usage is TRBJ1-5; maybe TRBD1 (5 bases). Germline V CDR1 and CDR2: MNHEY, SMNVEV (reference sequence). The V gene lost 6 bases and the J gene lost 1 base, with 13 bases spanning the gap. This CDR3 comprises 15 residues. The CDR3 region has the DNA TGTGCCAGCAGCCCATGGGGGGACAGCAATCAGCCCCAGCATTTT. Protein sequence: CASSPWGDSNQPQHF.

This chain connects TRBV19 to TRBJ2-5; tentatively, D is TRBD2 (6 bases). Germline V lookup: CDR1 LNHDA, CDR2 SQIVND (reference sequence). CDR3 length equals 14 residues. Trimming took off 5 bases at V and 0 bases at J, with 10 bases between the two ends. This chain's CDR3 is CASSPGTYQETQYF. DNA for the CDR3: TGTGCCAGTAGTCCCGGGACTTACCAAGAGACCCAGTACTTC.

V gene TRBV6-5 combines with J gene TRBJ2-7; TRBD2 agrees at 12 bases. The CDR3 has 14 residues. V gave up 6 bases and J gave up 5 bases; unmatched junction bases: 5. Germline V gene data show CDR1 as MNHEY and CDR2 as SVGAGI. The CDR3 is CASRTGLAGNEQYF. CDR3 sequence (DNA): TGTGCCAGCAGAACCGGACTAGCGGGAAACGAGCAGTACTTC.